These 14 T cell receptor beta chains originate from one sample sequenced in a study of T-cell memory formation after mild COVID-19. Each CDR3 protein is one row after TCRdb ran MiXCR on the 5' RACE reads. Of roughly 240,000 distinct CDR3 sequences listed, 15% were seen once; the top ten hold 2.1%. Sequenced material: PBMCs or a T cell subset sorted from them (not recorded which). Source of these receptors: an adult woman who had mild COVID-19 (a few samples of this study predate the infection). Cell type and time point are not known.

This clonotype was picked up many times. The chain joins TRBV4-1 to TRBJ2-7; 7 nucleotides align to TRBD1. V lost 4 bases, J lost 3 bases, and 3 bases stayed unmatched. Per germline, CDR1 MGHRA and CDR2 YSYEKL. CDR3 length: 13 amino acids. CDR3 protein: CASSRGTDYEQYF. CDR3 in DNA: TGCGCCAGCAGCCGAGGGACAGACTACGAGCAGTACTTC.

In this sample, this clonotype turned up a few times. The chain couples TRBV7-2 to TRBJ2-7, with 8 bases matching TRBD2. V shed 5 bases and J 0 bases; nucleotides not matched to a gene: 6. The CDR3 runs 15 residues. Germline CDR1 is SGHTA and CDR2 is FQGNSA. The CDR3, as DNA: TGTGCCAGCAGCCCATCAAGCGGGAGCTCCTACGAGCAGTACTTC. It translates to CASSPSSGSSYEQYF.

This clonotype showed up just a few times. V is TRBV10-3 and J is TRBJ2-7, with 8 bases identical to TRBD1. V lost 6 bases to trimming and J lost 3 bases; unmatched junction nucleotides: 4. The CDR3 is 13 amino acids. Germline values: CDR1 ENHRY, CDR2 SYGVKD. CDR3 region: CAIRGQEYYEQYF. CDR3 DNA sequence: TGTGCCATCAGGGGACAGGAGTACTACGAGCAGTACTTC.

The chain uses TRBV10-3 and TRBJ2-1, with D perhaps TRBD1 or TRBD2 (5 bases each). In germline, CDR1 is ENHRY, CDR2 SYGVKD. This CDR3 is 13 amino acids long. V gave up 4 bases and J gave up 5 bases, with 9 bases separating them. The chain's CDR3 is CAISVRDDNEQFF. CDR3 bases: TGTGCCATCAGTGTTAGGGACGACAATGAGCAGTTCTTC.

The rearrangement links TRBV4-3 to TRBJ2-7; 12 bases match TRBD2. Germline CDR1 and CDR2: LGHNA and YSLEER. The CDR3 is 15 amino acids. V trimming: 2 bases; J trimming: 3 bases; junction bases outside the gene matches: 2. In DNA, the CDR3 is TGCGCCAGCAGCCAAAGGACTAGCGGGGACTACGAGCAGTACTTC. As protein: CASSQRTSGDYEQYF.

The sample holds a few counts of this clonotype. This rearrangement joins TRBV7-9 to TRBJ2-2, with 10 bases matching TRBD2. Germline V gene data show CDR1 as SEHNR and CDR2 as FQNEAQ (reference sequence). J was trimmed by 8 bases and V by 4 bases; bases with no gene match: 7. This CDR3 spans 15 amino acids. The CDR3 coding sequence is TGTGCCAGCAGCTACGGTCCTAGCGGGAGTGGGGAGCTGTTTTTT. The encoded protein is CASSYGPSGSGELFF.

The chain recombines TRBV4-3 with TRBJ1-2; D perhaps matches TRBD1 (5 bases). V lost 4 bases and J lost 7, with 16 bases in between. The germline gives CDR1 LGHNA, CDR2 YSLEER. CDR3 length: 14 residues. The chain's CDR3 is CASSPDSGQGGYTF. The CDR3 bases are TGCGCCAGCAGCCCAGACTCGGGGCAGGGTGGCTACACCTTC.

Only a few counts were recorded for this clonotype. The chain uses TRBV5-5 and TRBJ1-3; TRBD1 matches at 8 bases. The CDR3 contains 14 residues. Per germline, CDR1 SGHKS and CDR2 YYEKEE (reference sequence). The V segment lost 4 bases and the J segment 10 bases; nucleotides outside the gene matches: 10. CDR3 sequence reads: CASSQGQGPMTIYF. Written as DNA, the CDR3 is TGTGCCAGCAGCCAAGGACAGGGACCTATGACCATATATTTT.

This chain joins TRBV11-1 and TRBJ2-3; 9 bases fit TRBD1. The length of the CDR3 is 16 residues. Germline lookup yields CDR1 SGHAT and CDR2 FQDESV (reference sequence). The junction had 8 bases not matched to a gene; V was cut back by 5 bases and J by 2 bases. CDR3 DNA: TGTGCCAGCAGCCCGGGACAGGGAGGCTCCACAGATACGCAGTATTTT. Protein sequence: CASSPGQGGSTDTQYF.

V and J are TRBV7-7 and TRBJ1-1; D call uncertain. V gave up 10 bases and J gave up 5 bases, with 23 bases separating them. The CDR3 runs to 15 residues. Per germline, CDR1 SSHAT and CDR2 FNYEAQ (reference sequence). CDR3 sequence (DNA): TGTGCCAACCGACCGGGGAATAGGTTCCGGACTGAAGCTTTCTTT. Residues: CANRPGNRFRTEAFF. Drawing the rest from reference TRBV7-7 and TRBJ1-1, the complete variable domain is GAGVSQSPRYKVTKRGQDVTLRCDPISSHATLYWYQQALGQGPEFLTYFNYEAQPDKSGLPSDRFSAERPEGSISTLTIQRTEQRDSAMYRCANRPGNRFRTEAFFGQGTRLTVV.

V and J are TRBV7-9 and TRBJ1-5, with D uncertain. Between the trimmed V and J ends, which lost 3 bases and 0 bases, there was a span of 12 bases. The CDR3 has 16 amino acids. The V gene's germline CDR1 is SEHNR and CDR2 FQNEAQ (reference sequence). The CDR3 region is CASSFSVTPSNQPQHF. The CDR3 bases are TGTGCCAGCAGCTTCAGTGTGACACCTAGCAATCAGCCCCAGCATTTT. Using reference TRBV7-9 and TRBJ1-5 for the parts outside the CDR3, the full variable domain is DTGVSQNPRHKITKRGQNVTFRCDPISEHNRLYWYRQTLGQGPEFLTYFQNEAQLEKSRLLSDRFSAERPKGSFSTLEIQRTEQGDSAMYLCASSFSVTPSNQPQHFGDGTRLSIL.

The chain joins TRBV7-2 to TRBJ2-1, with D tentatively TRBD1 (6 bases). Germline V gives CDR1 SGHTA, CDR2 FQGNSA. V was clipped by 5 bases and J by 5 bases, with 10 bases between them. This CDR3 is 13 amino acids long. The DNA of the CDR3 is TGTGCCAGCAGCGACAACAGGGACAATGAGCAGTTCTTC. Its translation is CASSDNRDNEQFF.

Written as DNA, the CDR3 is TGTGCCAGCAGTTCTGCTGCGAGTTGGAATGAGCAGTTCTTC. Its translation: CASSSAASWNEQFF. The chain combines TRBV12-3 or TRBV12-4 with TRBJ2-1; D ambiguous. The germline V and J ends were trimmed by 4 bases and 7 bases, with 14 bases remaining between them. The CDR3 covers 14 residues.

This clonotype came up a few times. The chain links TRBV5-1 to TRBJ1-1; D not certain. V lost 0 bases to trimming and J lost 1 base, with 10 bases between them. Per the germline V gene, CDR1 is SGHRS and CDR2 is YFSETQ. The CDR3 consists of 15 residues. This chain's CDR3 is CASSLDPTKNTEAFF. CDR3 in DNA: TGCGCCAGCAGCTTGGACCCCACCAAGAACACTGAAGCTTTCTTT.